One sample yielded the 26 T cell receptor beta chains listed below, sequenced in a study of shared clonotypes between healthy human individuals. Sequencing was performed with immunoSEQ multiplex PCR; in TCRdb, only in-frame clones are kept and a portion is missing. The table records about 1.1 million clones, about 80% of them present only once. The sample consisted of memory CD4+ T cells from PBMCs. Described subset: CD45RA-negative fraction. All receptors derive from a man between 18 and 35 years old in good health. Some clones in this sample may be carry-over from other donors' samples.

The rearrangement joins TRBV7-2 to TRBJ2-2, with D unresolved. V lost 5 bases, J lost 2 bases, and 15 bases lay in between. The CDR3 extends over 16 amino acids. Germline loops: CDR1 SGHTA, CDR2 FQGNSA. The CDR3 protein is CASSASPGYNTGELFF. CDR3 in DNA: TGTGCCAGCAGCGCCAGCCCAGGCTATAACACCGGGGAGCTGTTTTTT.

This clone was seen more than once but under ten times. This sequence joins TRBV30 and TRBJ2-5; 11 bases agree with TRBD2. The CDR3 is 15 amino acids. The V and J ends lost 0 bases and 4 bases, in that order; junction bases with no gene match: 4. Germline V gives CDR1 GTSNPN, CDR2 SVGIG (reference sequence). The CDR3 region is CAWSVSTSGAETQYF. DNA for the CDR3: TGTGCCTGGAGTGTGTCGACTAGCGGGGCAGAGACCCAGTACTTC.

The chain recombines TRBV10-3 with TRBJ2-3; tentatively, D is TRBD2 (5 bases). The germline CDR1 and CDR2 sequences are ENHRY and SYGVKD. The CDR3 has 14 residues. V dropped 0 bases and J dropped 7 bases, with 11 bases sitting between them. The CDR3 region has the DNA TGTGCCATCAGTGAGTCGGGGAGCTGGCATACGCAGTATTTT. This sequence encodes CAISESGSWHTQYF.

In this sample, this clone turned up once. This chain links TRBV18 with TRBJ1-4; weak D call: TRBD1 (5 bases). Germline V CDR1 and CDR2: KGHSH, LQKENI. The CDR3 consists of 12 residues. V was clipped by 5 bases and J by 10 bases, with 11 bases between them. In DNA, the CDR3 is TGTGCCAGCTCAGCAAGGGGACTAAAACTGTTTTTT. Amino acids: CASSARGLKLFF.

V is TRBV29-1 and J is TRBJ2-5; the D call may be TRBD1 or TRBD2 (5 bases each). In germline, CDR1 is SQVTM, CDR2 ANQGSEA. Trimming took 4 bases from V and 10 from J, leaving 13 bases between them. CDR3 length: 11 amino acids. For the CDR3, the DNA is TGCAGCGTTGGGTGGGGGTCGAACCAGTACTTC. Translated, it gives CSVGWGSNQYF.

With respect to this clone: The sample carries other DNA sequences with the same CDR3. In DNA, the CDR3 is TGTGCCAGCATCGGTGGTGAGACCCAGTACTTC. Protein sequence: CASIGGETQYF. The chain combines TRBV2 with TRBJ2-5, with D unresolved. Trimming left V 7 bases short and J 5 bases short, with 8 bases between. The CDR3 totals 11 residues. Germline CDR1 and CDR2: SNHLY and FYNNEI.

V is TRBV28 and J is TRBJ2-5; 7 nucleotides line up with TRBD1. The germline V gene encodes CDR1 MDHEN and CDR2 SYDVKM. Trimming at V came to 7 bases and at J to 3 bases, leaving 17 bases not matched to a gene. The CDR3 has 17 residues. CDR3 in amino acids: CASTPRLETGRKETQYF. The CDR3 bases are TGTGCCAGCACCCCCCGCCTCGAGACAGGGAGAAAAGAGACCCAGTACTTC. Filled out from reference TRBV28 and TRBJ2-5, the complete variable domain reads DVKVTQSSRYLVKRTGEKVFLECVQDMDHENMFWYRQDPGLGLRLIYFSYDVKMKEKGDIPEGYSVSREKKERFSLILESASTNQTSMYLCASTPRLETGRKETQYFGPGTRLLVL.

DNA of the CDR3: TGTGCCAGCAGCAAAGAGGGTCAGACTGAAGCTTTCTTT. Encoded protein: CASSKEGQTEAFF. The V and J genes are TRBV7-9 and TRBJ1-1; no reliable D call. The CDR3 is 13 amino acids. The germline gives CDR1 SEHNR, CDR2 FQNEAQ (reference sequence). V was cut by 5 bases and J by 5 bases, with 12 bases left in between.

The genes are TRBV28 and TRBJ1-5, with 12 bases fitting TRBD1. Germline V gene data show CDR1 as MDHEN and CDR2 as SYDVKM. The CDR3 spans 16 residues. The junction had 8 bases not matched to a gene; V was cut back by 6 bases and J by 5 bases. The CDR3 here is CASSKPGQGAHQPQHF. The CDR3 region has the DNA TGTGCCAGCAGCAAACCGGGACAGGGGGCACATCAGCCCCAGCATTTT.

The chain recombines TRBV5-6 with TRBJ2-7, with unresolved D. Germline lookup yields CDR1 SGHDT and CDR2 YYEEEE. This CDR3 comprises 14 residues. The V end was cut by 1 base, the J end by 3 bases, with 11 bases between. The CDR3 coding sequence is TGTGCCAGCAGCTTGCACAGCCTAATCTACGAGCAGTACTTC. Its translation: CASSLHSLIYEQYF.

The gene calls are TRBV30 and TRBJ2-3; D perhaps matches TRBD2 (5 bases). The CDR3 loop spans 15 amino acids. V dropped 0 bases and J dropped 0 bases, with 10 bases sitting between them. Germline CDR1 and CDR2: GTSNPN and SVGIG (reference sequence). The CDR3 loop reads CAWSVGDYSTDTQYF. As DNA, the CDR3 is TGTGCCTGGAGTGTCGGGGATTACAGCACAGATACGCAGTATTTT.

This sequence joins TRBV7-8 and TRBJ1-1; D is unclear. Trimming took off 2 bases at V and 1 base at J, with 8 bases between the two ends. From germline, CDR1 is SGHVS and CDR2 FQNEAQ. The CDR3 is 14 residues long. As DNA, the CDR3 is TGTGCCAGCAGCTTACGGAGGGAGAACACTGAAGCTTTCTTT. Its protein product is CASSLRRENTEAFF.

This clone was seen only a few times. The sample holds other DNA sequences that translate to the same CDR3. The chain recombines TRBV11-3 with TRBJ1-1, with no clear D. Per germline, CDR1 SGHNT and CDR2 YENEEA. V lost 3 bases and J 0 bases, leaving 8 bases between the germline ends. The CDR3 has 14 residues. CDR3 in amino acids: CASSFSGMNTEAFF. The CDR3 coding sequence is TGTGCCAGCAGCTTTTCCGGGATGAACACTGAAGCTTTCTTT.

The rearrangement joins TRBV5-1 to TRBJ1-5; TRBD1 might be the D (6 bases). This CDR3 has 14 amino acids. Trimming cost V 4 bases and J 7 bases, with 15 bases left between them. Germline lookup yields CDR1 SGHRS and CDR2 YFSETQ. The CDR3 protein is CASSPGAGEQPQHF. In DNA, the CDR3 is TGCGCCAGCAGCCCGGGGGCGGGGGAACAGCCCCAGCATTTT.

This chain uses TRBV2 with TRBJ2-1; D is unclear. Germline V gene sequence: CDR1 SNHLY, CDR2 FYNNEI. V gave up 5 bases and J gave up 5 bases, with 13 bases separating them. The CDR3 totals 14 residues. CDR3 nucleotide sequence: TGTGCCAGCAGTCTTCTGATAGAACACAATGAGCAGTTCTTC. The encoded protein is CASSLLIEHNEQFF. Filled out from reference TRBV2 and TRBJ2-1, the complete variable domain reads EPEVTQTPSHQVTQMGQEVILRCVPISNHLYFYWYRQILGQKVEFLVSFYNNEISEKSEIFDDQFSVERPDGSNFTLKIRSTKLEDSAMYFCASSLLIEHNEQFFGPGTRLTVL.

The chain employs TRBV19 and TRBJ1-1, with 7 bases matching TRBD1. Germline V gene lookup returns CDR1 LNHDA and CDR2 SQIVND (reference sequence). V shed 3 bases, J shed 3 bases, and the junction held 10 bases outside the gene matches. The CDR3 loop spans 16 amino acids. The DNA for the CDR3 is TGTGCCAGTAGTATGACAGGGACTCAGTGGGACACTGAAGCTTTCTTT. It yields the protein CASSMTGTQWDTEAFF. The full variable domain, completed using reference TRBV19 and TRBJ1-1, is DGGITQSPKYLFRKEGQNVTLSCEQNLNHDAMYWYRQDPGQGLRLIYYSQIVNDFQKGDIAEGYSVSREKKESFPLTVTSAQKNPTAFYLCASSMTGTQWDTEAFFGQGTRLTVV.

This chain joins TRBV2 and TRBJ2-5; D uncertain. CDR3 length: 13 residues. Germline V gene data show CDR1 as SNHLY and CDR2 as FYNNEI. V was cut by 1 base and J by 3 bases, with 6 bases left in between. The CDR3 DNA sequence: TGTGCCAGCAGTGAAGTCCGGGAAGAGACCCAGTACTTC. Encoded protein: CASSEVREETQYF.

This chain uses TRBV6-6 with TRBJ2-5, with D possibly matching TRBD2 (5 bases). Trimming took off 5 bases at V and 5 bases at J, with 15 bases between the two ends. The germline V gene encodes CDR1 MNHNY and CDR2 SVGAGI (reference sequence). The CDR3 spans 14 residues. CDR3 protein: CASSASRRGETQYF. CDR3 nucleotide sequence: TGTGCCAGCAGTGCCTCCAGGAGAGGGGAGACCCAGTACTTC.

V and J are TRBV5-1 and TRBJ1-4, with a weak D call TRBD1 (5 bases). CDR3 length: 14 amino acids. Trimming shortened V by 3 bases and J by 10 bases, and 16 bases separated the two germline ends. The germline gives CDR1 SGHRS, CDR2 YFSETQ. CDR3 sequence: CASSSGKGFGKLFF. As DNA, the CDR3 is TGCGCCAGCAGCTCAGGGAAGGGGTTTGGAAAACTGTTTTTT.

This sequence joins TRBV7-8 and TRBJ1-5; 8 nucleotides line up with TRBD1. V dropped 2 bases and J dropped 0; count of bases not matched to a gene: 6. This CDR3 comprises 17 residues. The germline V gene encodes CDR1 SGHVS and CDR2 FQNEAQ. Here the CDR3 DNA reads TGTGCCAGCAGCTTAAGATTAGGGACAGGTAGCAATCAGCCCCAGCATTTT. This codes for CASSLRLGTGSNQPQHF. Combining the CDR3 with reference TRBV7-8 and TRBJ1-5 gives the whole variable domain GAGVSQSPRYKVAKRGQDVALRCDPISGHVSLFWYQQALGQGPEFLTYFQNEAQLDKSGLPSDRFFAERPEGSVSTLKIQRTQQEDSAVYLCASSLRLGTGSNQPQHFGDGTRLSIL.

V is TRBV29-1 and J is TRBJ1-4, with D possibly being TRBD1 (5 bases). From germline, CDR1 is SQVTM and CDR2 ANQGSEA. The CDR3 runs to 11 residues. V lost 7 bases and J 8 bases, leaving 11 bases between the germline ends. DNA of the CDR3: TGCAGCGGGGGCGTGGGCGAAAAACTGTTTTTT. Protein: CSGGVGEKLFF.

CDR3 sequence reads: CASSEISAGVEAFF. CDR3 DNA sequence: TGTGCCAGCAGTGAAATCTCGGCAGGCGTCGAAGCTTTCTTT. V is TRBV2 and J is TRBJ1-1; D is unclear. CDR3 length equals 14 residues. Germline-derived CDR1 and CDR2 are SNHLY and FYNNEI. Trimming removed 2 bases from V and 8 bases from J, with 15 bases in between.

The chain recombines TRBV7-9 with TRBJ2-7; 9 nucleotides line up with TRBD1. J was trimmed by 2 bases and V by 4 bases; bases with no gene match: 6. This CDR3 contains 15 residues. The V gene's germline CDR1 is SEHNR and CDR2 FQNEAQ (reference sequence). The CDR3 loop reads CASSWPGQGTYEQYF. CDR3 DNA sequence: TGTGCCAGCAGCTGGCCGGGACAGGGAACCTACGAGCAGTACTTC.

The rearrangement joins TRBV5-1 to TRBJ2-5, with D perhaps matching TRBD1 or TRBD2 (6 bases each). This CDR3 contains 15 residues. Germline CDR1 and CDR2: SGHRS and YFSETQ. With 1 base removed from V and 5 bases from J, the gap between germline ends came to 15 bases. In DNA, the CDR3 is TGCGCCAGCAGCTTGTTATCAGGGGAGGTGGAGACCCAGTACTTC. Translating it yields CASSLLSGEVETQYF.

This clone was found a few times. The genes are TRBV18 and TRBJ1-1, with D possibly TRBD1 on 6 matching bases. The CDR3 consists of 14 residues. The germline gives CDR1 KGHSH, CDR2 LQKENI. Between the trimmed V and J ends, which lost 2 bases and 11 bases, there was a span of 18 bases. As DNA, the CDR3 is TGTGCCAGCTCACCATTTAGGGACACCGAGGGGGCTTTCTTT. This codes for CASSPFRDTEGAFF.

Only a few counts were recorded for this clone. The rearrangement joins TRBV5-1 to TRBJ2-5; D is possibly TRBD2 (5 bases). The ends were cut back, 0 bases at V and 7 bases at J, with 16 bases in the middle. The CDR3 covers 15 residues. The germline V gene has CDR1 SGHRS and CDR2 YFSETQ. The CDR3 nucleotides are TGCGCCAGCAGCTTGGCCGCGGGCTCCCGGGGGACCCAGTACTTC. Translated, it gives CASSLAAGSRGTQYF.